The 19 T cell receptor beta chains below all came from one sample that was sequenced in a study of Graves' ophthalmopathy and Graves' hyperthyroidism. Amplified material comprised TCR beta CDR3 regions derived from RNA transcripts. Amplification began with first-round RT-PCR using HTBI primers, then second-round multiplex PCR was performed. TCRdb reprocessed the multiplex PCR reads with MiXCR, giving one entry per CDR3 protein. The data hold about 550,000 distinct CDR3 sequences, with under 40% observed a single time. The sample comprised peripheral blood or thyroid tissue (not recorded which). The receptors originated from an adult man with Graves' hyperthyroidism.

Here the CDR3 reads CASSQGLGLPRDEQFF. The CDR3 coding sequence is TGTGCCAGCAGCCAGGGATTGGGACTGCCCAGGGATGAGCAGTTCTTC. The chain recombines TRBV13 with TRBJ2-7, with D maybe TRBD2 (6 bases). The J call may be incorrect, as the DNA end agrees better with TRBJ2-1. The CDR3 contains 16 residues. The V gene's germline CDR1 is PRHDT and CDR2 FYEKMQ (reference sequence).

Ten or more counts support this clonotype. The chain combines TRBV6-6 with TRBJ2-2, with TRBD2 matching over 7 bases. The CDR3 has 13 residues. The junction had 5 bases not matched to a gene; V was cut back by 6 bases and J by 7 bases. Germline V CDR1 and CDR2: MNHNY, SVGAGI (reference sequence). CDR3 sequence (DNA): TGTGCCAGCAGCCGAACTAGCGTCGGGGAGCTGTTTTTT. This encodes CASSRTSVGELFF.

This clonotype was seen a few times. J is TRBJ2-7 and V is TRBV10-1, with TRBD2 matching over 9 bases. This CDR3 has 14 residues. Germline V gene lookup returns CDR1 WNHNN and CDR2 SYGVQD (reference sequence). The J segment lost 5 bases and the V segment lost 0 bases, leaving 2 bases of the junction unmatched. The CDR3 here is CASSESLAGDEQYF. The DNA for the CDR3 is TGCGCCAGCAGTGAGTCGTTAGCGGGGGACGAGCAGTACTTC.

At least ten counts were recorded for this clonotype. The rearrangement uses TRBV2 and TRBJ2-2, with 8 positions matching TRBD1. This CDR3 region has 17 residues. From germline, CDR1 is SNHLY and CDR2 FYNNEI. After removal of 6 bases from V and 0 bases from J, the junction contained 9 bases not matched to a gene. CDR3 protein: CASSFGQGLTNTGELFF. In DNA, the CDR3 is TGTGCCAGCAGCTTCGGACAGGGCTTGACGAACACCGGGGAGCTGTTTTTT.

The V call is TRBV7-9, the J call TRBJ1-2; D perhaps matches TRBD1 (6 bases). V was cut by 5 bases and J by 12 bases, with 16 bases left in between. Germline V gene lookup returns CDR1 SEHNR and CDR2 FQNEAQ (reference sequence). CDR3 size: 12 residues. CDR3 in amino acids: CASSGRDMGNTF. DNA for the CDR3: TGTGCCAGCAGCGGCCGGGACATGGGAAACACCTTC. Variable domain in full (rest from reference TRBV7-9 and TRBJ1-2): DTGVSQNPRHKITKRGQNVTFRCDPISEHNRLYWYRQTLGQGPEFLTYFQNEAQLEKSRLLSDRFSAERPKGSFSTLEIQRTEQGDSAMYLCASSGRDMGNTFGSGTRLTVV.

The chain uses TRBV7-9 and TRBJ1-1, with D possibly matching TRBD1 (6 bases). This CDR3 has 17 residues. Germline assignment: CDR1 SEHNR and CDR2 FQNEAQ (reference sequence). The germline V and J ends were trimmed by 1 base and 2 bases, with 17 bases remaining between them. The CDR3 loop reads CASSLDPSRGANTEAFF. CDR3 coding DNA: TGTGCCAGCAGCTTAGATCCCAGTCGGGGGGCCAACACTGAAGCTTTCTTT.

The chain joins TRBV29-1 to TRBJ1-2; 7 positions match TRBD1. CDR3 length equals 13 residues. Germline lookup yields CDR1 SQVTM and CDR2 ANQGSEA. With V trimmed by 6 bases and J by 4 bases, 8 bases remained unmatched. The CDR3 DNA sequence: TGCAGCGTGGAGACAGGGTCCTTCTATGGCTACACCTTC. Its protein is CSVETGSFYGYTF.

This clonotype was detected many times. The chain employs TRBV6-1 and TRBJ1-3; D is ambiguous. The CDR3 length is 15 residues. Trimming shortened V by 3 bases and J by 0 bases, and 9 bases separated the two germline ends. The germline CDR1 and CDR2 sequences are MNHNS and SASEGT. The CDR3 region has the DNA TGTGCCAGCAGTGATCCTAAGGACTCTGGAAACACCATATATTTT. It specifies CASSDPKDSGNTIYF.

The chain combines TRBV4-1 with TRBJ1-1; 7 bases are shared with TRBD1. Trimming at V came to 9 bases and at J to 0 bases, leaving 22 bases not matched to a gene. Germline V gives CDR1 MGHRA, CDR2 YSYEKL. The CDR3 is 19 amino acids. The CDR3 spells CASRQGSSSAFSLNTEAFF. CDR3 nucleotide sequence: TGCGCCAGTAGACAGGGATCCTCTTCGGCTTTCTCTTTGAACACTGAAGCTTTCTTT.

The chain joins TRBV2 to TRBJ2-1, with 8 bases identical to TRBD2. Looked up from germline, CDR1 is SNHLY and CDR2 is FYNNEI. This CDR3 is 14 amino acids long. Losses at the gene ends were 4 bases for V and 12 bases for J; bases not matched to a gene: 11. CDR3 coding DNA: TGTGCCAGCAGTGCGGGGGGGAACGCAGATACGCAGTTCTTC. It is translated as CASSAGGNADTQFF. The whole variable domain, remainder taken from reference TRBV2 and TRBJ2-1, is EPEVTQTPSHQVTQMGQEVILRCVPISNHLYFYWYRQILGQKVEFLVSFYNNEISEKSEIFDDQFSVERPDGSNFTLKIRSTKLEDSAMYFCASSAGGNADTQFFGPGTRLTVL.

For this clonotype: A much larger clone is a single base away; this may be a read error. The CDR3 DNA is TGCAGTGCTAGCGCTCCGACTAACGGGATCCCCCCAGCCATCAGGGAGACCCAGTACTTC. Its translation: CSASAPTNGIPPAIRETQYF. The rearrangement uses TRBV20-1 and TRBJ2-5; weak D call: TRBD2 (5 bases). From germline, CDR1 is DFQATT and CDR2 SNEGSKA (reference sequence). V gave up 3 bases and J gave up 5 bases, with 34 bases separating them. This CDR3 is built from 20 residues.

The V call is TRBV12-5, the J call TRBJ1-3, with 8 bases lining up with TRBD1. Per the germline V gene, CDR1 is LGHNT and CDR2 is FRNRAP. CDR3 length: 16 amino acids. V was clipped by 2 bases and J by 3 bases; unmatched bases: 6. The CDR3 reads CASGLQAGGSGNTIYF. CDR3 nucleotides: TGTGCTAGTGGTTTGCAAGCAGGGGGCAGTGGAAACACCATATATTTT. The full variable domain, with the rest looked up from reference TRBV12-5 and TRBJ1-3, is DARVTQTPRHKVTEMGQEVTMRCQPILGHNTVFWYRQTMMQGLELLAYFRNRAPLDDSGMPKDRFSAEMPDATLATLKIQPSEPRDSAVYFCASGLQAGGSGNTIYFGEGSWLTVV.

This clonotype came up many times. The CDR3 DNA is TGTGCCAGCAGAGAACTAGCGGAAGAGACCCAGTACTTC. Translating gives CASRELAEETQYF. The V and J genes are TRBV2 and TRBJ2-5, with 8 positions matching TRBD2. The CDR3 spans 13 residues. The trim removed 6 bases at V and 3 bases at J, leaving 3 bases unmatched. The germline V gene encodes CDR1 SNHLY and CDR2 FYNNEI.

Turning to this clonotype: A read error may account for a junction end that differs from germline. The chain couples TRBV9 to TRBJ2-5, with D perhaps TRBD1 (5 bases). CDR1 and CDR2 (germline): SGDLS, YYNGEE. The CDR3 is 10 residues long. CDR3 loop: CASSRDSQSF. CDR3 coding DNA: TGTGCCAGCAGCCGAGACAGCCAGAGCTTC.

The rearrangement joins TRBV14 to TRBJ1-1; D gene unclear. This CDR3 has 13 residues. Trimming stripped 0 bases from V and 3 bases from J, with 5 bases between. Germline CDR1 reads SGHDN; CDR2 reads FVKESK. DNA for the CDR3: TGTGCCAGCAGCCAAGAGATGGACACTGAAGCTTTCTTT. It encodes CASSQEMDTEAFF.

This clonotype was recorded a few times. The chain couples TRBV20-1 to TRBJ2-1; 10 nucleotides match TRBD2. This CDR3 is built from 15 residues. The V segment lost 5 bases and the J segment 5 bases; nucleotides outside the gene matches: 9. Germline values: CDR1 DFQATT, CDR2 SNEGSKA (reference sequence). CDR3 loop: CSALPGTSANNEQFF. Here the CDR3 DNA reads TGCAGTGCTCTCCCCGGGACTAGCGCCAACAATGAGCAGTTCTTC.

The chain joins TRBV7-2 to TRBJ2-5; a possible D gene is TRBD1 (7 bases). In germline, CDR1 is SGHTA, CDR2 FQGNSA. Between the trimmed V and J ends, which lost 5 bases and 0 bases, there was a span of 16 bases. The CDR3 extends over 16 amino acids. CDR3 amino acids: CASSQRQGLYQETQYF. CDR3 bases: TGTGCCAGCAGCCAGCGACAGGGACTGTACCAAGAGACCCAGTACTTC.

This clonotype was recorded at least ten times. The V gene is TRBV12-3 or TRBV12-4, the J gene TRBJ1-2, with TRBD1 matching 8 bases. The CDR3 sequence is 14 residues long. The trim removed 3 bases at V and 8 bases at J, leaving 8 bases unmatched. CDR3 in amino acids: CASSFGQGVRGYTF. DNA of the CDR3: TGTGCCAGCAGTTTTGGACAGGGAGTTCGAGGCTACACCTTC.

At least ten counts were recorded for this clonotype. The rearrangement uses TRBV7-9 and TRBJ1-2; 7 bases align to TRBD1. The ends lost 4 bases at V and 4 bases at J; junction bases unmatched: 12. From germline, CDR1 is SEHNR and CDR2 FQNEAQ (reference sequence). The length of the CDR3 is 16 residues. The CDR3 loop reads CASSSTRRTGRYGYTF. The CDR3 coding sequence is TGTGCCAGCAGCTCAACAAGACGGACAGGCCGCTATGGCTACACCTTC.